Listed below are T cell receptor beta chains from one sample, sequenced in a study of blood T cell repertoires in COVID-19. Clones were read by immunoSEQ multiplex PCR, and TCRdb kept only the in-frame ones, dropping some. The data contain about 210,000 clones, about 91% of them singletons. The specimen sequenced was peripheral blood. The receptors here all came from a woman aged 40 to 55 with acute or convalescent COVID-19. The CDR3 runs from the conserved cysteine through the conserved F or W. D genes are given only for firm matches. The size field is filled for only some rows; it gives once, few, many or a size class.

d_call | j_call | clone_size | v_call | cdr3_aa | cdr3_nt
. | TRBJ1-1 | . | TRBV2 | CASSTGAFF | TGTGCCAGCTCTACCGGGGCTTTCTTT
TRBD1 | TRBJ1-2 | . | TRBV6-5 | CASKTGGAGDGYTF | TGTGCCAGCAAAACAGGGGGCGCGGGTGATGGCTACACCTTC
TRBD1 | TRBJ1-2 | . | TRBV27 | CASRSTGGRGVYGYTF | TGTGCCAGCAGGAGTACAGGGGGCAGGGGGGTATATGGCTACACCTTC
. | TRBJ1-1 | . | TRBV7-9 | CASSLVWERNTEAFF | TGTGCCAGCAGCTTAGTTTGGGAGAGGAACACTGAAGCTTTCTTT
TRBD1 | TRBJ1-4 | . | TRBV10-3 | CAISEWRDRAYEKLFF | TGTGCCATCAGTGAATGGAGGGACAGGGCGTATGAAAAACTGTTTTTT
. | TRBJ1-2 | . | TRBV24-1 | CATSDTLTDYGYTF | TGTGCCACCAGTGATACCCTTACTGACTATGGCTACACCTTC
. | TRBJ1-4 | . | TRBV11-2 | CASSLIAGQSTNEKLFF | TGTGCCAGCAGCTTAATCGCGGGGCAGTCAACTAATGAAAAACTGTTTTTT
. | TRBJ2-3 | . | TRBV12-5 | CASGFTLRDFYTDTQYF | TGTGCTAGTGGTTTCACCCTCCGGGACTTCTACACAGATACGCAGTATTTT
. | TRBJ2-1 | . | TRBV11-2 | CASSSPIGGRDEQFF | TGTGCCAGCAGCTCGCCGATTGGGGGCAGGGATGAGCAGTTCTTC
. | TRBJ2-1 | . | TRBV6-1 | CASSERGSNEQFF | TGTGCCAGCAGTGAAAGAGGATCGAATGAGCAGTTCTTC
TRBD1 | TRBJ1-2 | . | TRBV10-2 | CASSPQGDLHYGYTF | TGCGCCAGCAGTCCACAGGGGGACCTCCACTATGGCTACACCTTC
TRBD2 | TRBJ2-3 | . | TRBV5-1 | CASSSGASGGSTDTQYF | TGCGCCAGCAGCTCAGGGGCTAGCGGGGGCAGCACAGATACGCAGTATTTT
. | TRBJ1-6 | once | TRBV9 | CASSVSGFRGDSPLHF | TGTGCCAGCAGCGTCTCAGGGTTTCGGGGGGATTCACCCCTCCACTTT
. | TRBJ1-1 | . | TRBV21-1 | CASSKSTLPQGRKDTEAFF | TGTGCCAGCAGCAAAAGCACACTACCACAGGGGAGAAAGGACACTGAAGCTTTCTTT
. | TRBJ1-1 | . | TRBV5-1 | CASSLESHSEAFF | TGCGCCAGCAGCTTGGAGAGTCACTCTGAAGCTTTCTTT
. | TRBJ1-3 | . | TRBV5-1 | CASSLALGASGNTIYF | TGCGCCAGCAGCTTGGCTTTGGGGGCGTCTGGAAACACCATATATTTT
. | TRBJ1-2 | . | TRBV24-1 | CATSGGGSGYTF | TGTGCCACCAGTGGGGGGGGTAGTGGCTACACCTTC
. | TRBJ2-5 | once | TRBV3-1/TRBV3-2 | CATRPLGETQYF | TGTGCCACACGCCCCCTCGGGGAGACCCAGTACTTC
TRBD1 | TRBJ1-3 | once | TRBV14 | CASSRQGLGNTIYF | TGTGCCAGCAGCCGACAGGGGCTCGGAAACACCATATATTTT
. | TRBJ1-1 | . | TRBV5-1 | CASRFPDTEAFF | TGCGCCAGCAGATTTCCCGACACTGAAGCTTTCTTT
TRBD1 | TRBJ2-4 | . | TRBV6-5 | CASSYGTGANIQYF | TGTGCCAGCAGTTACGGGACAGGGGCGAACATTCAGTACTTC
. | TRBJ1-2 | . | TRBV5-1 | CASSLQGPPNYGYTF | TGCGCCAGCAGCTTGCAGGGGCCCCCCAACTATGGCTACACCTTC
TRBD1 | TRBJ1-1 | . | TRBV18 | CASSPRDRLNTEAFF | TGTGCCAGCTCACCAAGGGACAGACTGAACACTGAAGCTTTCTTT
. | TRBJ1-2 | . | TRBV4-2 | CASSQEGADSGYGYTF | TGTGCCAGCAGCCAAGAAGGGGCGGACAGTGGCTATGGCTACACCTTC
. | TRBJ1-1 | once | TRBV9 | CASSVGRLRGPEAFF | TGTGCCAGCAGCGTAGGGCGGCTGAGAGGTCCTGAAGCTTTCTTT
. | TRBJ2-2 | once | TRBV6-4 | CASSEAAHTGELFF | TGTGCCAGCAGTGAAGCTGCCCACACCGGGGAGCTGTTTTTT
. | TRBJ1-2 | . | TRBV6-1 | CASSEAPSYGYTF | TGTGCCAGCAGTGAAGCGCCCAGTTATGGCTACACCTTC
. | TRBJ1-3 | . | TRBV12-3/TRBV12-4 | CASSFAGNTIYF | TGTGCCAGCAGTTTCGCTGGAAACACCATATATTTT
TRBD1 | TRBJ1-5 | . | TRBV6-1 | CASSPTGGNQPQHF | TGTGCCAGCAGTCCTACAGGGGGCAATCAGCCCCAGCATTTT
. | TRBJ2-5 | . | TRBV10-1 | CASSEGGLETQYF | TGCGCCAGCAGTGAGGGGGGCCTGGAGACCCAGTACTTC
. | TRBJ2-2 | . | TRBV3-1/TRBV3-2 | CASSHAFRVGNSGELFF | TGTGCCAGCAGCCACGCCTTCAGGGTAGGAAACAGCGGGGAGCTGTTTTTT
TRBD2 | TRBJ2-3 | . | TRBV7-2 | CASSLRLARTDTQYF | TGTGCCAGCAGCCTGCGACTAGCGCGCACAGATACGCAGTATTTT
. | TRBJ2-2 | . | TRBV3-1/TRBV3-2 | CASSPQTTTGELFF | TGTGCCAGCAGCCCCCAGACAACCACCGGGGAGCTGTTTTTT
TRBD2 | TRBJ2-1 | . | TRBV10-3 | CAISDWELAGGEQFF | TGTGCCATCAGTGATTGGGAGCTAGCGGGGGGTGAGCAGTTCTTC
TRBD2 | TRBJ2-3 | . | TRBV10-3 | CAISPGTSMTDTQYF | TGTGCCATCAGTCCCGGGACTAGCATGACAGATACGCAGTATTTT
. | TRBJ1-2 | . | TRBV10-3 | CAISDGINYGYTF | TGTGCCATCAGTGACGGGATTAACTATGGCTACACCTTC
. | TRBJ1-1 | . | TRBV21-1 | CASSKYENRDFTEAFF | TGTGCCAGCAGCAAATACGAGAACAGGGATTTCACTGAAGCTTTCTTT
. | TRBJ2-1 | . | TRBV12-3/TRBV12-4 | CASSTSVEQFF | .
. | TRBJ1-1 | once | TRBV27 | CASSQPVGEAFF | TGTGCCAGCAGTCAACCGGTTGGTGAAGCTTTCTTT
TRBD1 | TRBJ2-4 | . | TRBV6-5 | CASRQQGAKNIQYF | TGTGCCAGCAGACAACAGGGGGCCAAAAACATTCAGTACTTC
TRBD1 | TRBJ1-4 | . | TRBV7-2 | CASSLGDRRKLFF | TGTGCCAGCAGCTTGGGGGACAGGCGCAAACTGTTTTTT
. | TRBJ1-2 | . | TRBV12-3/TRBV12-4 | CASSPGGEYTF | TGTGCCAGCAGCCCCGGGGGGGAATACACCTTC
TRBD2 | TRBJ2-3 | . | TRBV9 | CASSGTSGGGLQYF | TGTGCCAGCAGCGGGACTAGCGGGGGAGGTTTGCAGTATTTT
. | TRBJ2-3 | . | TRBV15 | CATSRLLTVGFVDTQYF | TGTGCCACCAGCAGACTACTGACAGTTGGCTTCGTAGATACGCAGTATTTT
TRBD1 | TRBJ1-2 | . | TRBV6-1 | CASSDKATGVRYGYTF | TGTGCCAGCAGTGATAAAGCGACAGGGGTACGGTATGGCTACACCTTC
TRBD2 | TRBJ2-3 | . | TRBV9 | CASSVASGPADTQYF | TGTGCCAGCAGCGTAGCTAGCGGGCCCGCAGATACGCAGTATTTT
. | TRBJ1-1 | . | TRBV11-2 | CASSSPGLGRNTEAFF | TGTGCCAGCAGCTCGCCTGGGTTGGGGCGGAACACTGAAGCTTTCTTT
. | TRBJ1-6 | . | TRBV4-1 | CASSQDPGHLNSPLHF | TGCGCCAGCAGCCAGGATCCGGGACACCTCAATTCACCCCTCCACTTT
TRBD1 | TRBJ1-6 | once | TRBV27 | CATSAGTGHNSPLHF | TGTGCCACCTCAGCCGGGACAGGCCATAATTCACCCCTCCACTTT
TRBD1 | TRBJ1-1 | . | TRBV18 | CASSPPGQGMNTEAFF | TGTGCCAGCTCACCACCGGGACAGGGGATGAACACTGAAGCTTTCTTT
. | TRBJ1-4 | . | TRBV12-3/TRBV12-4 | CASSLGQNEKLFF | TGTGCCAGCAGCCTCGGACAGAATGAAAAACTGTTTTTT
. | TRBJ1-5 | . | TRBV27 | CASSPGRGVQDQPQHF | TGTGCCAGCAGTCCGGGCCGGGGGGTACAGGATCAGCCCCAGCATTTT
. | TRBJ1-4 | . | TRBV19 | CASKNLATNEKLFF | TGTGCCAGTAAAAACTTAGCAACTAATGAAAAACTGTTTTTT
TRBD1 | TRBJ1-4 | . | TRBV5-1 | CASSSLGDRRNEKLFF | TGCGCCAGCAGCTCTTTGGGGGACAGGAGAAATGAAAAACTGTTTTTT
. | TRBJ2-2 | . | TRBV5-6 | CASSLPAGELFF | TGTGCCAGCAGCTTACCAGCCGGGGAGCTGTTTTTT
. | TRBJ2-4 | . | TRBV5-4 | CASSFRGIFNIQYF | TGTGCCAGCAGCTTCAGGGGCATCTTTAACATTCAGTACTTC
. | TRBJ1-1 | . | TRBV29-1 | CSAQAGGNTEAFF | TGCAGCGCCCAGGCCGGGGGGAACACTGAAGCTTTCTTT